A selection of T cell receptor beta chains follows, all from one sample in a study of blood T cell repertoires in COVID-19. TCRdb's table, derived via immunoSEQ multiplex PCR, lists solely in-frame clones and lacks some. The sample lists 350,000 or so clones, about 88% occurring once. Sequencing input: PBMCs or T cells enriched from blood (not recorded which). The receptors were sampled from a woman aged 25 to 39 who had recovered from COVID-19. Both conserved end residues are part of each CDR3. The D gene is left open where the match is weak. A clone size is listed for some rows: how often the clone was seen (once, few, many), or a class if it is expanded.

>.|.|TRBJ1-5|TRBV10-1
CASSGGDLQPQHF
TGCGCCAGCAGTGGGGGGGATCTTCAGCCCCAGCATTTT
>.|TRBD1|TRBJ2-1|TRBV12-5
CASGSRTGVYNEQFF
TGTGCTAGTGGTTCAAGGACAGGGGTCTACAATGAGCAGTTCTTC
>.|.|TRBJ1-3|TRBV9
CASSVGASSGNTIYF
TGTGCCAGCAGCGTAGGGGCGAGCTCTGGAAACACCATATATTTT
>.|TRBD1|TRBJ2-1|TRBV24-1
CATSDTTGGRNNEQFF
TGTGCCACCAGTGATACAACAGGGGGCAGGAACAATGAGCAGTTCTTC
>.|.|TRBJ1-1|TRBV27
CASSSHRGNTEAFF
TGTGCCAGCAGTTCCCATCGGGGTAACACTGAAGCTTTCTTT
>.|.|TRBJ1-4|TRBV30
CAWSVSGLEKLFF
TGTGCCTGGAGTGTTTCAGGTTTGGAAAAACTGTTTTTT
>.|TRBD1|TRBJ1-1|TRBV7-9
CASSSPGQLDTEAFF
TGTGCCAGCAGCTCCCCGGGACAGTTAGACACTGAAGCTTTCTTT
>.|.|TRBJ1-2|TRBV30
CAWSPSQNYGYTF
TGTGCCTGGAGTCCATCACAAAACTATGGCTACACCTTC
>once|.|TRBJ1-2|TRBV6-5
CASGRGSGYTF
TGTGCCAGCGGGAGGGGGTCTGGCTACACCTTC
>.|.|TRBJ2-7|TRBV18
CASSLNPGNYEQYF
TGTGCCAGCTCACTAAATCCAGGGAACTACGAGCAGTACTTC
>few|.|TRBJ2-7|TRBV5-5
CASSSTGPAYEQYF
TGTGCCAGCAGCTCTACAGGACCGGCCTACGAGCAGTACTTC
>.|TRBD2|TRBJ2-3|TRBV19
CASSMGLVATDTQYF
TGTGCCAGTAGTATGGGACTAGTTGCGACAGATACGCAGTATTTT
>.|TRBD2|TRBJ2-3|TRBV6-1
CASSEPPGLGLRTQYF
TGTGCCAGCAGTGAACCCCCGGGACTAGGTCTGAGAACGCAGTATTTT
>.|.|TRBJ1-1|TRBV5-5
CASSLEAPGFMNTEAFF
TGTGCCAGCAGCTTGGAAGCTCCAGGTTTCATGAACACTGAAGCTTTCTTT
>.|TRBD1|TRBJ1-5|TRBV7-8
CASSPGGTQPQHF
TGTGCCAGCAGCCCAGGGGGAACTCAGCCCCAGCATTTT
>medium-sized|.|TRBJ1-1|TRBV19
CASGKDSNTEAFF
TGTGCCAGTGGAAAGGACTCGAACACTGAAGCTTTCTTT
>.|TRBD1|TRBJ1-5|TRBV28
CASSFMGQGASQPQHF
TGTGCCAGCAGTTTTATGGGACAGGGGGCGAGTCAGCCCCAGCATTTT
>.|.|TRBJ2-6|TRBV11-2
CASSHSGANVLTF
TGTGCCAGCAGCCATTCTGGGGCCAACGTCCTGACTTTC
>.|TRBD1|TRBJ1-1|TRBV30
CAWSLTGGKSEAFF
TGTGCCTGGAGTTTGACAGGGGGCAAGAGTGAAGCTTTCTTT
>.|.|TRBJ2-2|TRBV7-9
CASSLGRSGTGELFF
TGTGCCAGCAGCTTAGGGAGATCGGGCACCGGGGAGCTGTTTTTT
>.|.|TRBJ2-4|TRBV27
CASSSGLRNIQYF
TGTGCCAGCAGTTCGGGGTTGAGAAACATTCAGTACTTC
>.|.|TRBJ1-5|TRBV19
CASARDTNQPQHF
TGTGCCAGTGCCCGGGACACAAATCAGCCCCAGCATTTT
>.|TRBD2|TRBJ2-2|TRBV10-1
CASSEGKQSTSGALNTGELFF
TGCGCCAGCAGTGAAGGGAAACAGTCGACTAGCGGGGCCTTGAACACCGGGGAGCTGTTTTTT
>.|TRBD1|TRBJ1-1|TRBV7-9
CASSADRGRTEAFF
TGTGCCAGCAGCGCCGACAGGGGGAGAACTGAAGCTTTCTTT
>.|.|TRBJ2-2|TRBV5-1
CASRDTSNTGELFF
TGCGCCAGCAGGGACACCTCGAACACCGGGGAGCTGTTTTTT
>few|TRBD1|TRBJ1-1|TRBV5-1
CASSWGTGGIMNTEAFF
TGCGCCAGCAGCTGGGGGACAGGGGGCATAATGAACACTGAAGCTTTCTTT
>.|.|TRBJ1-1|TRBV7-9
CASSLGGSEAFF
TGTGCCAGCAGCTTGGGGGGTTCAGAAGCTTTCTTT
>.|.|TRBJ2-7|TRBV28
CASSLSGVYYEQYF
TGTGCCAGCAGTTTATCGGGGGTGTACTACGAGCAGTACTTC
>.|.|TRBJ2-3|TRBV5-1
CASSYSGDSTDTQYF
TGCGCCAGCAGCTACTCAGGGGATAGCACAGATACGCAGTATTTT
>once|TRBD2|TRBJ2-5|TRBV10-3
CAISSFAGTSEETQYF
TGTGCCATCAGTTCGTTCGCCGGGACTAGCGAGGAGACCCAGTACTTC
>.|.|TRBJ1-4|TRBV4-1
CASSQEGRLFF
TGCGCCAGCAGCCAAGAAGGGAGACTGTTTTTT
>.|.|TRBJ2-3|TRBV3-1/TRBV3-2
CASSQGSLTQYF
TGTGCCAGCAGCCAAGGTAGCCTGACGCAGTATTTT
>.|.|TRBJ2-1|TRBV2
CASRGPVWTTSSGLYNEQFF
TGTGCCAGCAGGGGCCCCGTATGGACTACCTCCTCCGGGCTCTACAATGAGCAGTTCTTC
>.|.|TRBJ1-4|TRBV30
CALRGSYEKLFF
TGTGCCCTCCGGGGGAGTTATGAAAAACTGTTTTTT
>.|.|TRBJ1-2|TRBV6-5
CASKSVGGAYGYTF
TGTGCCAGCAAAAGTGTGGGGGGGGCCTATGGCTACACCTTC
>.|.|TRBJ1-2|TRBV2
CASSVQGNKEYGYTF
TGTGCCAGCAGCGTCCAGGGGAACAAGGAGTATGGCTACACCTTC
>.|TRBD1|TRBJ2-3|TRBV6-6
CASSGTGAIDTQYF
TGTGCCAGCAGTGGGACAGGGGCGATAGATACGCAGTATTTT
>.|TRBD1|TRBJ2-7|TRBV5-4
CASSPPGQRAYEQYF
TGTGCCAGCAGCCCCCCGGGACAGCGAGCCTACGAGCAGTACTTC
>.|.|TRBJ1-1|TRBV2
CASSEGRKNTEAFF
TGTGCCAGCAGTGAAGGGAGAAAGAACACTGAAGCTTTCTTT
>.|.|TRBJ1-1|TRBV4-1
CASSQDWGGGNTEAFF
TGCGCCAGCAGCCAAGATTGGGGGGGTGGGAACACTGAAGCTTTCTTT
>.|.|TRBJ1-1|TRBV29-1
CSVEDGGNTEAFF
TGCAGCGTTGAAGATGGAGGGAACACTGAAGCTTTCTTT
>.|.|TRBJ1-4|TRBV5-6
CASSLWAWNEKLFF
TGTGCCAGCAGCTTGTGGGCCTGGAATGAAAAACTGTTTTTT
>.|TRBD2|TRBJ2-7|TRBV24-1
CATSGGDTESYEQYF
TGTGCCACCTCCGGGGGGGACACCGAATCCTACGAGCAGTACTTC
>.|TRBD1|TRBJ2-2|TRBV9
CASSPHRQGANTGELFF
TGTGCCAGCAGTCCTCACCGACAGGGAGCGAACACCGGGGAGCTGTTTTTT
>.|TRBD1|TRBJ1-5|TRBV19
CARVQTGPSNQPQHF
TGTGCCAGAGTCCAGACAGGGCCGTCAAATCAGCCCCAGCATTTT
>once|TRBD1|TRBJ2-3|TRBV18
CASSPGTGISRDTQYF
TGTGCCAGCTCACCTGGGACAGGGATATCCCGAGATACGCAGTATTTT
>.|.|TRBJ1-5|TRBV19
CASSIAQLLDQPQHF
TGTGCCAGTAGTATAGCTCAACTCCTCGATCAGCCCCAGCATTTT
>.|.|TRBJ1-2|TRBV28
CASSFQANYGYTF
TGTGCCAGCAGTTTTCAGGCTAACTATGGCTACACCTTC
>.|TRBD2|TRBJ2-3|TRBV24-1
CATSDLRGTSGGTGSTDTQYF
TGTGCCACCAGTGATTTGAGGGGGACTAGCGGGGGGACTGGAAGCACAGATACGCAGTATTTT
>.|TRBD1|TRBJ2-5|TRBV19
CASSTGTGRAETQYF
TGTGCCAGTAGTACAGGGACAGGGAGAGCAGAGACCCAGTACTTC
>.|TRBD1|TRBJ2-2|TRBV11-1
CASSTDRVAAGELFF
TGTGCCAGCAGCACGGACAGGGTAGCGGCCGGGGAGCTGTTTTTT
>.|TRBD1|TRBJ1-2|TRBV5-4
CASSSGTGGSSGGYTF
TGTGCCAGCAGCTCCGGGACAGGGGGCTCCTCTGGTGGCTACACCTTC
>.|TRBD2|TRBJ2-1|TRBV9
CASSPRTSGGAVEQFF
TGTGCCAGCAGCCCCCGGACTAGCGGGGGGGCCGTTGAGCAGTTCTTC